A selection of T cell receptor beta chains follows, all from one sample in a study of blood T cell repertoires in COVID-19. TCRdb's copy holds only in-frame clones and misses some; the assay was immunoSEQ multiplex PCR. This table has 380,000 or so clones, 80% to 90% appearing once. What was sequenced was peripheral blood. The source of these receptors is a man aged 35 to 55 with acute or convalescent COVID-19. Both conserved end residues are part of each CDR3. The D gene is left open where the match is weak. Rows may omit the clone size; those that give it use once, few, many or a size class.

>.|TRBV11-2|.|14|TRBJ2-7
CASSLVTHSYEQYF
TGTGCCAGCAGCTTAGTTACTCACTCCTACGAGCAGTACTTC
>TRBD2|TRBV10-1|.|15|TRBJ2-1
CASSESFSGRYEQFF
TGCGCCAGCAGTGAGTCTTTTAGCGGGAGGTATGAGCAGTTCTTC
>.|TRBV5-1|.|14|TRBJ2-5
CASSLRGIQETQYF
TGCGCCAGCAGCTTAAGGGGGATCCAAGAGACCCAGTACTTC
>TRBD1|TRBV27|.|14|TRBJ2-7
CASSLLDRGGEQYF
TGTGCCAGCAGTTTGCTCGACAGGGGTGGCGAGCAGTACTTC
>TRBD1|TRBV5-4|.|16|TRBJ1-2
CASSYVDRAASHGYTF
TGTGCCAGCAGCTATGTCGACAGGGCGGCTTCTCATGGCTACACCTTC
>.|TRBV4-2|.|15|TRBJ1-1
CASSPRQTMNTEAFF
TGTGCCAGCAGCCCTAGACAGACGATGAACACTGAAGCTTTCTTT
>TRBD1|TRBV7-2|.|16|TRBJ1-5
CASSDRDRGLNQPQHF
TGTGCCAGCAGCGACCGGGACAGGGGTCTCAATCAGCCCCAGCATTTT
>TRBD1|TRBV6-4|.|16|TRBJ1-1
CASSEGTGGGPTEAFF
TGTGCCAGCAGTGAAGGGACAGGGGGTGGTCCCACTGAAGCTTTCTTT
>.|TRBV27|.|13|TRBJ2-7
CASSELGGDEQYF
TGTGCCAGCAGTGAGCTAGGGGGAGACGAGCAGTACTTC
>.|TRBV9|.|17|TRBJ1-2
CASTDGEGGVLNYGYTF
TGTGCCAGCACCGACGGAGAGGGAGGAGTACTAAACTATGGCTACACCTTC
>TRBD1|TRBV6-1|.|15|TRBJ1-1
CASSDGQGAGTEAFF
TGTGCCAGCAGTGACGGACAGGGGGCAGGGACTGAAGCTTTCTTT
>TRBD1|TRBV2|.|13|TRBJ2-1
CASAQGRGLEQFF
TGTGCCAGCGCACAGGGGAGAGGATTAGAGCAGTTCTTC
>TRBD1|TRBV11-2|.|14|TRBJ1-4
CASSFTGGNEKLFF
TGTGCCAGCAGCTTCACAGGGGGCAATGAAAAACTGTTTTTT
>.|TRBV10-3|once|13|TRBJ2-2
CAISEIQNGELFF
TGTGCCATCAGTGAGATACAGAACGGGGAGCTGTTTTTT
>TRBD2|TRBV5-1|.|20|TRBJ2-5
CASSLIGGRVSEGLQETQYF
TGCGCCAGCAGCTTGATTGGCGGGAGGGTTTCAGAGGGTTTACAAGAGACCCAGTACTTC
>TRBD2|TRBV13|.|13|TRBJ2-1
CASSSRGGNEQFF
TGTGCCAGCAGCTCACGGGGGGGGAATGAGCAGTTCTTC
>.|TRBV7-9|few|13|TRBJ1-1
CAIPRDGGTEAFF
TGTGCCATCCCCAGGGACGGGGGCACTGAAGCTTTCTTT
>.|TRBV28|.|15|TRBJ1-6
CASSLLQENNSPLHF
TGTGCCAGCAGTTTGCTACAGGAGAATAATTCACCCCTCCACTTT
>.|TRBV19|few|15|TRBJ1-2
CASVRGRDVPYGYTF
TGTGCCAGTGTTAGAGGGAGGGATGTACCCTATGGCTACACCTTC
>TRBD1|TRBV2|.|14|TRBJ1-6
CASRRQGANSPLHF
TGTGCCAGCAGAAGACAGGGGGCAAATTCACCCCTCCACTTT
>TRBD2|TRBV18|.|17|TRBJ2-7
CASSPSIPGLAVYEQYF
TGTGCCAGCTCACCCTCTATTCCAGGACTAGCGGTATACGAGCAGTACTTC
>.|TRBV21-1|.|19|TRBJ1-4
CASSPTGGGPPATNEKLFF
TGTGCCAGCAGCCCTACCGGAGGGGGCCCGCCTGCAACTAATGAAAAACTGTTTTTT
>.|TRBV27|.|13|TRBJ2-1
CASSLAAPNEQFF
TGTGCCAGCAGTTTAGCGGCCCCCAATGAGCAGTTCTTC
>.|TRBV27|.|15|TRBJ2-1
CASSLVGGRSNEQFF
TGTGCCAGCAGTTTAGTCGGGGGGCGGTCCAATGAGCAGTTCTTC
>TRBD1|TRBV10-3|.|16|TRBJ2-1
CAISDWTGGRLNEQFF
TGTGCCATCAGTGACTGGACAGGGGGACGTCTCAATGAGCAGTTCTTC
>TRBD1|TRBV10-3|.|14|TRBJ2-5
CAIGTGGDQETQYF
TGTGCCATCGGAACAGGGGGCGACCAAGAGACCCAGTACTTC
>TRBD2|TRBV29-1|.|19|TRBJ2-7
CSVVTASGLAGVPLYEQYF
TGCAGCGTTGTAACAGCCTCGGGGCTAGCGGGAGTCCCCCTCTACGAGCAGTACTTC